A selection of T cell receptor beta chains follows, all from one sample in a study of OX40 agonist ivuxolimab in advanced cancers. Here immunoSEQ multiplex PCR was the method, and the copy in TCRdb shows in-frame clones only, minus some. Here the sample spans tens of thousands of clones, around 85% being singletons. The sample consisted of CD4+ or CD8+ T cells sorted from blood, taken in a trial of the OX40 agonist ivuxolimab. These receptors originate from an adult with an advanced solid tumor such as melanoma, head and neck, liver or kidney cancer. The CDR3 runs from the conserved cysteine through the conserved F or W. A D gene is named only where the DNA matches it firmly. Some rows have no size entry. The others give once, few or many, or a class for an expanded clone.

CDR3aa	CDR3nt	len	d_gene	j_gene	v_gene	abundance
CASSPRGGERGVNF	TGTGCCAGCAGCCCAAGGGGAGGGGAGCGGGGGGTCAACTTC	14	TRBD2	TRBJ2-4	TRBV7-8	once
CASSLWKSRTYEQYF	TGTGCCAGCAGCCTGTGGAAGTCCAGGACCTACGAGCAGTACTTC	15	.	TRBJ2-7	TRBV28	.
CASSFSGRETQYF	TGTGCCAGCAGCTTCAGCGGGCGTGAGACCCAGTACTTC	13	.	TRBJ2-5	TRBV5-4	.
CASSFGDYNEQFF	TGTGCCAGCAGCTTTGGGGACTACAATGAGCAGTTCTTC	13	.	TRBJ2-1	TRBV13	.
CASSSPDRESGFNEQFF	TGTGCCAGCAGCTCCCCTGACCGGGAGTCGGGGTTTAATGAGCAGTTCTTC	17	.	TRBJ2-1	TRBV5-4	.
CASSSIKSGYEQYF	TGTGCCAGCAGTTCAATCAAAAGCGGGTACGAGCAGTACTTC	14	.	TRBJ2-7	TRBV6-5	.
CASSASGGRDTEAFF	TGTGCCAGCAGTGCCTCAGGGGGTCGAGACACTGAAGCTTTCTTT	15	TRBD1	TRBJ1-1	TRBV6-5	few
CASSHIGGEAFF	TGTGCCAGCAGCCATATCGGCGGCGAAGCTTTCTTT	12	.	TRBJ1-1	TRBV4-2	.
CASSLWGLAFREQFF	TGTGCCAGCAGTTTATGGGGACTAGCTTTTCGAGAGCAGTTCTTC	15	TRBD2	TRBJ2-1	TRBV28	once
CASSTRPQGLAKNIQYF	TGTGCCAGCAGTACCCGCCCGCAGGGGCTAGCCAAAAACATTCAGTACTTC	17	.	TRBJ2-4	TRBV28	.
CATSRGGGETQYF	TGTGCCACCAGCAGAGGAGGCGGCGAGACCCAGTACTTC	13	.	TRBJ2-5	TRBV15	.
CASSYWRQYEQYF	TGTGCCAGCAGTTACTGGCGGCAGTACGAGCAGTACTTC	13	.	TRBJ2-7	TRBV6-6	.
CASSLRFSYEQYF	TGTGCCAGCAGCTTACGATTCTCCTACGAGCAGTACTTC	13	.	TRBJ2-7	TRBV5-4	few
CASSFLEGVEDEQYF	TGTGCCAGCAGCTTTCTCGAGGGAGTAGAAGACGAGCAGTACTTC	15	.	TRBJ2-7	TRBV7-2	once
CSVEDPRESYEQYF	TGCAGCGTTGAAGATCCTAGGGAGTCCTACGAGCAGTACTTC	14	.	TRBJ2-7	TRBV29-1	.
CASSLVSLYEQYF	TGTGCCAGCAGCTTAGTGAGCCTTTACGAGCAGTACTTC	13	.	TRBJ2-7	TRBV7-8	.
CASSDPRTDTQYF	TGTGCCAGCAGCGATCCGCGAACAGATACGCAGTATTTT	13	.	TRBJ2-3	TRBV7-9	.
CASSFGQDPPEAFF	TGTGCCAGCAGCTTTGGACAGGACCCCCCTGAAGCTTTCTTT	14	TRBD1	TRBJ1-1	TRBV7-2	.
CASSRSGQSPGTGELFF	TGTGCCAGCAGCCGATCTGGACAGTCGCCTGGGACCGGGGAGCTGTTTTTT	17	.	TRBJ2-2	TRBV2	.
CASSLVAGFGANVLTF	TGTGCCAGCAGCTTAGTTGCGGGTTTTGGGGCCAACGTCCTGACTTTC	16	.	TRBJ2-6	TRBV7-9	.
CASSLEQGGGQGTYEQYF	TGTGCCAGCAGCTTAGAACAGGGAGGCGGACAGGGGACCTACGAGCAGTACTTC	18	TRBD1	TRBJ2-7	TRBV11-3	.
CASSLLGLNSYEQYF	TGTGCCAGCAGTTTATTGGGACTCAACTCCTACGAGCAGTACTTC	15	.	TRBJ2-7	TRBV27	.
CASSLVGTERSGANVLTF	TGCGCCAGCAGCTTGGTTGGGACAGAACGTTCTGGGGCCAACGTCCTGACTTTC	18	TRBD1	TRBJ2-6	TRBV5-1	.
CASSAGTEAGYTF	TGTGCCAGCAGCGCGGGGACTGAGGCTGGCTACACCTTC	13	.	TRBJ1-2	TRBV9	.
CASRVSGGRTEAFF	TGTGCCAGCAGGGTCTCAGGGGGAAGAACTGAAGCTTTCTTT	14	TRBD1	TRBJ1-1	TRBV7-9	.
CASSQEWATGTYEQYF	TGCGCCAGCAGCCAAGAGTGGGCGACAGGTACCTACGAGCAGTACTTC	16	.	TRBJ2-7	TRBV4-3	.
CATLPEGPVGEQFF	TGTGCCACCCTTCCGGAAGGCCCTGTGGGAGAGCAGTTCTTC	14	.	TRBJ2-1	TRBV28	.
CASSIGPQETQYF	TGTGCCAGTAGTATCGGGCCCCAAGAGACCCAGTACTTC	13	.	TRBJ2-5	TRBV19	.